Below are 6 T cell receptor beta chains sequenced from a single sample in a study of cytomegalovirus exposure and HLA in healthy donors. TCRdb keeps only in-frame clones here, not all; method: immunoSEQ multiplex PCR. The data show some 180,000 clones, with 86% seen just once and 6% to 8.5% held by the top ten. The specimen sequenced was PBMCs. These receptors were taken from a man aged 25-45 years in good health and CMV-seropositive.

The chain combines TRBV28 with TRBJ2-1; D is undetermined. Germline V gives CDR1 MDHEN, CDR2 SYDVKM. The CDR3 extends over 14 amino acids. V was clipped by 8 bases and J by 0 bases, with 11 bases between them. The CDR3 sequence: CASLDSSSYNEQFF. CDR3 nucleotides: TGTGCCAGCCTTGACTCGAGCTCCTACAATGAGCAGTTCTTC.

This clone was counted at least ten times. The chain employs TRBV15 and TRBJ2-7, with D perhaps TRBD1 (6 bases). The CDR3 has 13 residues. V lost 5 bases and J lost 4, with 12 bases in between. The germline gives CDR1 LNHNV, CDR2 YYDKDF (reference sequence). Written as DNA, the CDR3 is TGTGCCACCAGCTGGGGGCCGGGTTACGAGCAGTACTTC. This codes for CATSWGPGYEQYF.

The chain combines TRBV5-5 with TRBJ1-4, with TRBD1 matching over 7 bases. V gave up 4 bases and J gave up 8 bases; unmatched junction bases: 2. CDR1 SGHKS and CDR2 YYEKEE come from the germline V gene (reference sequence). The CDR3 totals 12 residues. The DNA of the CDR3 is TGTGCCAGCAGCCCAGGGGGAGAAAAACTGTTTTTT. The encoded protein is CASSPGGEKLFF.

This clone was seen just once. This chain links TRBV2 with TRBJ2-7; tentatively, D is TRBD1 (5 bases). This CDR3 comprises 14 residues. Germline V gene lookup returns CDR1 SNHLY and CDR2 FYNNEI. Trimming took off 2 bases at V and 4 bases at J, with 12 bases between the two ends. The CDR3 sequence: CASSERPTAYEQYF. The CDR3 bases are TGTGCCAGCAGTGAAAGGCCGACAGCTTACGAGCAGTACTTC. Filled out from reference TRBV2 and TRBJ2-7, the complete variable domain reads EPEVTQTPSHQVTQMGQEVILRCVPISNHLYFYWYRQILGQKVEFLVSFYNNEISEKSEIFDDQFSVERPDGSNFTLKIRSTKLEDSAMYFCASSERPTAYEQYFGPGTRLTVT.

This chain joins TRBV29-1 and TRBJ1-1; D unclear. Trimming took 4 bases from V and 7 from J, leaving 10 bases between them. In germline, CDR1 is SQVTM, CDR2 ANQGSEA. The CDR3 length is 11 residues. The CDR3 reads CSVGSLSEAFF. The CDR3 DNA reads TGCAGCGTTGGATCCCTTAGTGAAGCTTTCTTT. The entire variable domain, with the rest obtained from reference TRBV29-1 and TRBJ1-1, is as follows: SAVISQKPSRDICQRGTSLTIQCQVDSQVTMMFWYRQQPGQSLTLIATANQGSEATYESGFVIDKFPISRPNLTFSTLTVSNMSPEDSSIYLCSVGSLSEAFFGQGTRLTVV.

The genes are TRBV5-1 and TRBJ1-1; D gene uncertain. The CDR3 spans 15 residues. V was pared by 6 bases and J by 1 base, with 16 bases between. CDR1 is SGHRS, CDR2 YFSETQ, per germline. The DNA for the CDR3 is TGCGCCAGCAAACCCCGTGAGGGCCCGAACACTGAAGCTTTCTTT. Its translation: CASKPREGPNTEAFF. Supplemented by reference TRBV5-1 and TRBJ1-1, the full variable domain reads KAGVTQTPRYLIKTRGQQVTLSCSPISGHRSVSWYQQTPGQGLQFLFEYFSETQRNKGNFPGRFSGRQFSNSRSEMNVSTLELGDSALYLCASKPREGPNTEAFFGQGTRLTVV.